The sequence of this T cell receptor (beta chain) was determined in a study of T cells in tuberculosis. Across the whole study: Blood was taken before or within 7 days of anti-tuberculosis therapy. Findings and caveats of the study: Using the GMM-specific repertoire gave around 87% accuracy versus roughly 74% with motifs.

Profiled with immunoSEQ multiplex PCR; TCRdb holds only in-frame clones, not every one. The table shows under 35,000 clones, with under 95% occurring only once. Details on this clone: The antigen remains undetermined.

This sample's time point: new active TB diagnosis, blood taken before or within 7 days of starting treatment. Patients were newly diagnosed, HIV-seronegative, and aged 18 or older. Positive smear microscopy and/or M. tuberculosis culture confirmed active disease. This specimen consisted of PBMCs, obtained at tuberculosis diagnosis. The source of this sequence is an adult with tuberculosis. Some clones in this sample may be carry-over from other donors' samples.

Here the CDR3 DNA reads TGTGCCAGCAGCTTGACCCAGGGAGGGGCCTATAATTCACCCCTCCACTTT. It yields the protein CASSLTQGGAYNSPLHF. The chain couples TRBV5-6 to TRBJ1-6; possibly TRBD1 for D (5 bases). The CDR3 runs 17 residues. Trimming took 1 base from V and 2 from J, leaving 13 bases between them. Germline V gene lookup returns CDR1 SGHDT and CDR2 YYEEEE.